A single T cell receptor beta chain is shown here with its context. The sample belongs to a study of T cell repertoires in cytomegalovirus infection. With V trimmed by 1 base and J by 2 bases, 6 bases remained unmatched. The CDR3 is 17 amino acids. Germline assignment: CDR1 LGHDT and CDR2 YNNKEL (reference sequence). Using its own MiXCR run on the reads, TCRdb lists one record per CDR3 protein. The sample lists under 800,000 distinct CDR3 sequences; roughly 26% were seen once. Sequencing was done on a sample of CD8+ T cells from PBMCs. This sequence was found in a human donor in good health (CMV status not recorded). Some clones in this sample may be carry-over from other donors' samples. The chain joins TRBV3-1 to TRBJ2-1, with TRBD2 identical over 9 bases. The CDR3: CASSQVGGGAAYNEQFF. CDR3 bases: TGTGCCAGCAGCCAAGTCGGCGGGGGGGCCGCCTACAATGAGCAGTTCTTC.